What follows are 13 T cell receptor beta chains derived from one specimen sequenced in a study of blood T cell repertoires in COVID-19 (dated by TCRdb to about 2020). The library was prepared using the immunoSEQ multiplex PCR assay. TCRdb provides this immuneACCESS table in a form limited to in-frame rearrangements. Some clones are lacking; in checked studies, under half of them reflect an unresolved V gene, and why the rest are absent is not known. For this sample there are some 150,000 clones; 85% appear just once. Roughly 2.9% of the sample is in the top ten clones. Sequenced sample: peripheral blood. The receptor source for this set is a woman aged 40 to 55 with active or convalescent COVID-19.

This chain connects TRBV14 to TRBJ1-1, with D uncertain. The V end was cut by 3 bases, the J end by 2 bases, with 7 bases between. CDR3 size: 13 residues. The germline gives CDR1 SGHDN, CDR2 FVKESK. CDR3 protein: CASSHGLNTEAFF. DNA for the CDR3: TGTGCCAGCAGCCACGGACTCAACACTGAAGCTTTCTTT. Looking up the rest from reference TRBV14 and TRBJ1-1 gives the full variable domain: EAGVTQFPSHSVIEKGQTVTLRCDPISGHDNLYWYRRVMGKEIKFLLHFVKESKQDESGMPNNRFLAERTGGTYSTLKVQPAELEDSGVYFCASSHGLNTEAFFGQGTRLTVV.

This sequence joins TRBV6-2 or TRBV6-3 and TRBJ1-5; a weak D match, TRBD1 (5 bases). V lost 5 bases to trimming and J lost 6 bases, with 14 bases between them. CDR3 size: 14 residues. Germline V CDR1 and CDR2: MNHEY, SVGEGT. The CDR3 DNA reads TGTGCCAGCAGTCCACCGGGGGGTGGTCAGCCCCAGCATTTT. Translating gives CASSPPGGGQPQHF.

The chain recombines TRBV19 with TRBJ1-5; D unresolved. The CDR3 is 15 amino acids. Germline values: CDR1 LNHDA, CDR2 SQIVND (reference sequence). Trimming took 0 bases from V and 3 from J, leaving 9 bases between them. CDR3: CASSIEGGINQPQHF. CDR3 coding DNA: TGTGCCAGTAGTATAGAAGGAGGGATCAATCAGCCCCAGCATTTT.

This sequence joins TRBV27 and TRBJ2-5; D may be TRBD1 (5 bases). V was pared by 0 bases and J by 4 bases, with 24 bases between. Germline CDR1 is MNHEY and CDR2 is SMNVEV (reference sequence). CDR3 length: 19 residues. The CDR3 region is CASSLSVLVRQPPVETQYF. CDR3 DNA sequence: TGTGCCAGCAGTTTATCCGTTCTTGTGCGACAGCCTCCTGTAGAGACCCAGTACTTC.

This chain links TRBV5-4 with TRBJ2-7; 7 nucleotides line up with TRBD2. V dropped 4 bases and J dropped 2; count of bases not matched to a gene: 6. The germline CDR1 and CDR2 sequences are SGHNT and YYREEE (reference sequence). The CDR3 extends over 14 amino acids. The CDR3 DNA sequence: TGTGCCAGCAGCCGAACTAGCGCGCCCTACGAGCAGTACTTC. Protein: CASSRTSAPYEQYF.

The chain is built from TRBV6-1 and TRBJ2-7; D remains ambiguous. Trimming cost V 3 bases and J 1 base, with 10 bases left between them. The CDR3 is 14 residues long. Germline CDR1 MNHNS, CDR2 SASEGT. The CDR3 here is CASSEGRSSYEQYF. Here the CDR3 DNA reads TGTGCCAGCAGTGAGGGCAGGTCGTCCTACGAGCAGTACTTC.

The rearrangement links TRBV3-1 (or the pseudogene TRBV3-2) to TRBJ1-2, with D tentatively TRBD1 (6 bases). With 1 base removed from V and 3 bases from J, the gap between germline ends came to 12 bases. Per germline, CDR1 LGHDT and CDR2 YNNKEL (reference sequence). The CDR3 consists of 15 residues. The CDR3, as DNA: TGTGCCAGCAGCCAAGTAGCCAGGGGAGACTATGGCTACACCTTC. Its protein product is CASSQVARGDYGYTF.

The chain uses TRBV6-1 and TRBJ1-1; TRBD1 is a possible D gene (5 bases). Germline values: CDR1 MNHNS, CDR2 SASEGT. The ends were cut back, 1 base at V and 5 bases at J, with 14 bases in the middle. This CDR3 comprises 15 residues. This CDR3 is CASSEDPWGGTEAFF. DNA of the CDR3: TGTGCCAGCAGTGAAGACCCGTGGGGGGGTACTGAAGCTTTCTTT.

The rearrangement uses TRBV18 and TRBJ1-4; 9 nucleotides match TRBD1. Germline V CDR1 and CDR2: KGHSH, LQKENI. The CDR3 is 17 amino acids. The V gene end was trimmed by 4 bases and the J gene end by 7 bases; junction bases not matched to a gene: 13. The CDR3 is CASSHPLQGAGGEKLFF. For the CDR3, the DNA is TGTGCCAGCTCACACCCCTTACAGGGGGCGGGAGGTGAAAAACTGTTTTTT.

V and J are TRBV6-5 and TRBJ1-1; TRBD1 is a possible D gene (6 bases). Germline V gene data show CDR1 as MNHEY and CDR2 as SVGAGI. V was cut by 5 bases and J by 4 bases, with 17 bases left in between. CDR3 length: 15 amino acids. The CDR3 protein is CASSNPPTGGTEAFF. For the CDR3, the DNA is TGTGCCAGCAGTAATCCCCCGACAGGAGGCACTGAAGCTTTCTTT.

This clone was counted a single time. The rearrangement links TRBV5-1 to TRBJ2-3, with 11 positions matching TRBD2. The CDR3 has 16 amino acids. The V gene's germline CDR1 is SGHRS and CDR2 YFSETQ. After removal of 5 bases from V and 1 base from J, the junction contained 6 bases not matched to a gene. CDR3 loop: CASSPLAGGRTDTQYF. The DNA of the CDR3 is TGCGCCAGCAGTCCCCTAGCGGGGGGACGCACAGATACGCAGTATTTT.

This clone appeared once. The chain is built from TRBV18 and TRBJ2-3; unclear D gene. This CDR3 contains 15 residues. Trimming cost V 0 bases and J 4 bases, with 11 bases left between them. CDR1 and CDR2 (germline): KGHSH, LQKENI. In nucleotides, the CDR3 is TGTGCCAGCTCACCACCTGAGTTCGGAGCAGATACGCAGTATTTT. This sequence encodes CASSPPEFGADTQYF.

The genes are TRBV11-2 and TRBJ1-6; 9 bases are shared with TRBD1. Germline V gene data show CDR1 as SGHAT and CDR2 as FQNNGV. V lost 1 base, J lost 7 bases, and 8 bases stayed unmatched. CDR3 length: 17 residues. The CDR3 sequence is CASSLGYSGTGNSPLHF. The CDR3 DNA reads as TGTGCCAGCAGCTTAGGGTATTCCGGGACAGGGAATTCACCCCTCCACTTT.